This T cell receptor (beta chain) was recorded in a study of CD8+ T cells in alopecia areata. Whole-study context: At a dose of 5 to 10 mg twice daily, oral tofacitinib was given to treated patients.

General observations from the study: Scalp data also include sequences from resident alphabeta T cells of normal skin. Relative to normal scalp, lesional scalp, especially alopecia totalis/universalis, showed higher clonality.

Comments on this clone: Its antigen remains unknown.

Treatment here: oral pan-JAK inhibitor, 5-10 mg twice daily. Isolation of CD4+ and CD8+ T cells from PBMCs was achieved by sorting. cDNA reverse transcribed from extracted RNA served as the sequencing template. The method was immunoSEQ multiplex PCR; TCRdb's version includes in-frame clones alone and lacks a portion of them. The sample carries roughly 120,000 clones, 56% recorded once. The sequence came from a human donor with alopecia areata. The specimen was CD4+ T cells sorted from blood, collected at week 24, from a patient treated with tofacitinib.

The CDR3: CAWSVQSSQAEAFF. The DNA for the CDR3 is TGTGCCTGGAGTGTGCAATCGAGTCAGGCTGAAGCTTTCTTT. The chain joins TRBV30 to TRBJ1-1; D is ambiguous. Germline CDR1 reads GTSNPN; CDR2 reads SVGIG (reference sequence). This CDR3 contains 14 residues. V gave up 0 bases and J gave up 6 bases, with 14 bases separating them. Filled out from reference TRBV30 and TRBJ1-1, the complete variable domain reads SQTIHQWPATLVQPVGSPLSLECTVEGTSNPNLYWYRQAAGRGLQLLFYSVGIGQISSEVPQNLSASRPQDRQFILSSKKLLLSDSGFYLCAWSVQSSQAEAFFGQGTRLTVV.